This TCR beta chain was sequenced for a study of beta chain features in type 1 diabetes. Study information: Sorted cells from all samples, numbering approximately 100 million, were examined.

The V segment lost 6 bases and the J segment 7 bases; nucleotides outside the gene matches: 15. Germline-derived CDR1 and CDR2 are PRHDT and FYEKMQ (reference sequence). The CDR3 is 17 amino acids. Since all of the isolated RNA was reverse transcribed, expressed TCRB transcripts were what got sequenced. TCRdb's table, derived via immunoSEQ multiplex PCR, lists solely in-frame clones and lacks some. The repertoire consists of hundreds of thousands of clones, with 11% to 15% occurring once and the leading ten covering approximately 0.039%. Study-level findings and limits: The naive, central memory and Treg TCRB repertoires showed an apparent similarity that was greater among patients than among healthy donors. A potential PCR bias toward shorter templates would be equal in patient and control samples. Type 1 diabetes patients had moderately but significantly shorter TCRB CDR3s in all four CD4+ subsets.

Notes on this clone: Antigen unknown.

The TCR was taken from a young man with type 1 diabetes. J is TRBJ1-6 and V is TRBV13, with 7 bases that match TRBD1. Material for sequencing was naive CD4+ T cells from blood. CDR3 coding DNA: TGTGCCAGCAGATTAACTTCTTCCGGGACAGTAAATTCACCCCTCCACTTT. Its protein is CASRLTSSGTVNSPLHF. Based on the CDR3 plus reference TRBV13 and TRBJ1-6, the full variable domain is AAGVIQSPRHLIKEKRETATLKCYPIPRHDTVYWYQQGPGQDPQFLISFYEKMQSDKGSIPDRFSAQQFSDYHSELNMSSLELGDSALYFCASRLTSSGTVNSPLHFGNGTRLTVT.